The 26 T cell receptor beta chains below all came from one sample that was sequenced in a study of vaccination and CD4 T cells after COVID-19 (dated by TCRdb to between 2021 and 2024). Interpreted using the paper, the treatment or condition label stands for: approximately nine-day PBMC culture with coronavirus spike peptide pools or control peptides (ViraFEST assay). Library method: PCR. Sequenced on an Illumina iSeq 100. DNA from cultured CD4+ T cells was subjected to TCR sequencing with the Oncomine TCR Beta short-read assay at the Johns Hopkins FTIC core. In-frame beta chains were kept once TCRdb had trimmed the public reads at Q25 with fastp and called clones with MiXCR. Each entry merges the rows of one CDR3 protein and shows their most common DNA and genes. The sample records approximately 17,000 distinct CDR3 sequences, roughly 31% of which are singletons. The ten largest make up 15% of the sample.

No antigens are known for them. Input material: cultured CD4+ T cells from blood. Receptor source: a human donor with COVID-19.

The V call is TRBV6-2 or TRBV6-3, the J call TRBJ2-3; D is unresolved. CDR1 is MNHEY and CDR2 is SVGEGT in the germline V gene. V gave up 7 bases and J gave up 3 bases, with 8 bases separating them. CDR3 length equals 12 residues. The CDR3 reads CASTFPTDTQYF. CDR3 bases: TGTGCCAGCACCTTTCCGACAGATACGCAGTATTTT.

The chain couples TRBV7-9 to TRBJ2-6; D not certain. V was clipped by 1 base and J by 0 bases, with 10 bases between them. CDR3 length equals 17 residues. CDR1 and CDR2 from the germline V gene are SEHNR and FQNEAQ (reference sequence). The CDR3 sequence: CASSLEGRVSGANVLTF. The CDR3 DNA reads as TGTGCCAGCAGCTTAGAGGGTAGGGTCTCTGGGGCCAACGTCCTGACTTTC.

V usage is TRBV5-1 and J usage is TRBJ1-1; D gene uncertain. The CDR3 runs 13 residues. The germline V gene has CDR1 SGHRS and CDR2 YFSETQ. The V end lost 0 bases, the J end lost 4 bases, and 7 bases lay between the germline ends. CDR3 coding DNA: TGCGCCAGCAGCTTGGGTGCGGGCACTGAAGCTTTCTTT. It yields the protein CASSLGAGTEAFF.

This clonotype has just a few counts. The chain combines TRBV27 with TRBJ2-5, with D unclear. The CDR3 is 14 amino acids. The V end was cut by 5 bases, the J end by 5 bases, with 15 bases between. From germline, CDR1 is MNHEY and CDR2 SMNVEV (reference sequence). The CDR3, as DNA: TGTGCCAGCAGTCCCAGCTCAAATCGGGAGACCCAGTACTTC. Its translation: CASSPSSNRETQYF.

The chain recombines TRBV19 with TRBJ2-3; D perhaps matches TRBD1 (6 bases). Germline-derived CDR1 and CDR2 are LNHDA and SQIVND (reference sequence). V lost 2 bases and J 4 bases, leaving 13 bases between the germline ends. This CDR3 has 15 residues. In DNA form, the CDR3 reads TGTGCCAGTAGTATATCTCCAGGGGTCCCAGATACGCAGTATTTT. It translates to CASSISPGVPDTQYF. The full variable domain, completed using reference TRBV19 and TRBJ2-3, is DGGITQSPKYLFRKEGQNVTLSCEQNLNHDAMYWYRQDPGQGLRLIYYSQIVNDFQKGDIAEGYSVSREKKESFPLTVTSAQKNPTAFYLCASSISPGVPDTQYFGPGTRLTVL.

This chain connects TRBV7-6 to TRBJ1-2, with TRBD1 identical over 8 bases. This CDR3 is 14 amino acids long. Trimming took 5 bases from V and 6 from J; bases not matched to a gene: 8. The germline V gene has CDR1 SGHVS and CDR2 FNYEAQ. CDR3: CASSLTGAIDGYTF. CDR3 nucleotide sequence: TGTGCCAGCAGCCTGACAGGGGCCATCGATGGCTACACCTTC.

In this sample, this clonotype turned up a few times. The chain is built from TRBV19 and TRBJ2-5, with TRBD1 matching over 7 bases. In germline, CDR1 is LNHDA, CDR2 SQIVND (reference sequence). The ends lost 5 bases at V and 2 bases at J; junction bases unmatched: 5. The CDR3 spans 14 residues. Here the CDR3 DNA reads TGTGCCAGTAGTCCAACGGGACAGCAAGAGACCCAGTACTTC. Translating it yields CASSPTGQQETQYF.

This clonotype was observed a few times. The genes are TRBV6-1 and TRBJ2-5, with 7 bases fitting TRBD1. V gave up 5 bases and J gave up 1 base; unmatched junction bases: 7. Germline CDR1 and CDR2: MNHNS and SASEGT. The CDR3 length is 15 residues. The CDR3 bases are TGTGCCAGCAGTCAAGGGGGCGAGGGCCAAGAGACCCAGTACTTC. Protein sequence: CASSQGGEGQETQYF.

The chain joins TRBV4-3 to TRBJ1-3; weak D call: TRBD1 (6 bases). The CDR3 sequence is 17 residues long. Germline V gives CDR1 LGHNA, CDR2 YSLEER. V shed 1 base and J shed 4 bases, with 17 bases lying between them. DNA for the CDR3: TGCGCCAGCAGCCAAGTTCCTGGGGGCAGGTTGGGAAACACCATATATTTT. Translated, it gives CASSQVPGGRLGNTIYF.

V gene TRBV19 combines with J gene TRBJ1-1; D is possibly TRBD1 (6 bases). This CDR3 comprises 13 residues. CDR1 is LNHDA, CDR2 SQIVND, per germline (reference sequence). V lost 4 bases to trimming and J lost 5 bases, with 11 bases between them. The CDR3 region is CASSRDIGTEAFF. The CDR3 coding sequence is TGTGCCAGTAGTAGGGACATTGGGACTGAAGCTTTCTTT.

This clonotype was seen a few times. CDR3 DNA: TGTGCCAGCAGCCATTTCCGGGACCCCGCATACGAGCAGTACTTC. The encoded protein is CASSHFRDPAYEQYF. The rearrangement links TRBV11-2 to TRBJ2-7; TRBD1 or TRBD2 may be the D gene (5 bases each). Germline V gives CDR1 SGHAT, CDR2 FQNNGV. With 5 bases removed from V and 4 bases from J, the gap between germline ends came to 18 bases. The CDR3 loop spans 15 amino acids.

The chain has TRBV4-1 and TRBJ2-5; 10 nucleotides match TRBD1. This CDR3 contains 16 residues. J was trimmed by 9 bases and V by 0 bases; bases with no gene match: 10. Germline V gene sequence: CDR1 MGHRA, CDR2 YSYEKL. The CDR3 DNA sequence: TGCGCCAGCAGCCAAGACGACAGGGGGCTCCTTCGGGCCCAGTACTTC. Protein product: CASSQDDRGLLRAQYF.

This clonotype was counted only a few times. CDR3 DNA sequence: TGTGCCAGTAGTAAAGCGACAGGGACTAGCACAGATACGCAGTATTTT. Its protein product is CASSKATGTSTDTQYF. The rearrangement joins TRBV19 to TRBJ2-3, with a weak D call TRBD1 (7 bases). Germline CDR1 LNHDA, CDR2 SQIVND (reference sequence). Trimming stripped 4 bases from V and 0 bases from J, with 14 bases between. This CDR3 is built from 16 residues.

The table lists this clonotype with a few counts. The J gene is TRBJ1-5, the V gene TRBV12-3 or TRBV12-4, with TRBD1 identical over 8 bases. The CDR3 is 13 residues long. Trimming removed 8 bases from V and 3 bases from J; junction bases left unmatched: 3. DNA for the CDR3: TGTGCCAGCGCAGGGGGCTCCAATCAGCCCCAGCATTTT. It codes for CASAGGSNQPQHF.

The chain combines TRBV6-1 with TRBJ2-1, with no clear D. The CDR3 extends over 14 amino acids. Germline lookup yields CDR1 MNHNS and CDR2 SASEGT. Deletions cut 2 bases from V and 10 bases from J, with 15 bases between. The CDR3 loop reads CASSERNTQVEQFF. In DNA form, the CDR3 reads TGTGCCAGCAGTGAAAGGAACACCCAGGTCGAGCAGTTCTTC.

The chain joins TRBV11-2 to TRBJ2-3; a weak D match, TRBD1 (5 bases). Trimming cost V 4 bases and J 7 bases, with 15 bases left between them. The CDR3 is made up of 14 amino acids. Germline V lookup: CDR1 SGHAT, CDR2 FQNNGV. CDR3 protein: CASSSGATANTQYF. Written as DNA, the CDR3 is TGTGCCAGCAGCTCCGGAGCGACAGCAAATACGCAGTATTTT.

In regard to this clonotype: At one end, the junction sequence differs from germline, possibly due to a read error. This chain joins TRBV11-3 and TRBJ2-7; the match to TRBD1 covers 10 bases. CDR3 length: 14 amino acids. CDR1 SGHNT and CDR2 YENEEA come from the germline V gene. Here the CDR3 reads CAGSSDRGLYEQYF. As DNA, the CDR3 is TGTGCCGGCAGCTCTGACAGGGGGCTCTACGAGCAGTACTTC. Combining the CDR3 with reference TRBV11-3 and TRBJ2-7 gives the whole variable domain EAGVVQSPRYKIIEKKQPVAFWCNPISGHNTLYWYLQNLGQGPELLIRYENEEAVDDSQLPKDRFSAERLKGVDSTLKIQPAELGDSAVYLCAGSSDRGLYEQYFGPGTRLTVT.

The genes are TRBV6-2 or TRBV6-3 and TRBJ1-6; the D gene is possibly TRBD1 (5 bases). Germline values: CDR1 MNHEY, CDR2 SVGEGT. This CDR3 spans 12 amino acids. V lost 8 bases, J lost 6 bases, and 8 bases lay in between. The CDR3 DNA reads as TGTGCCAGCGGGACGGTTAATTCACCCCTCCACTTT. Translated: CASGTVNSPLHF.

The chain is built from TRBV7-6 and TRBJ1-3; D is unclear. V lost 5 bases and J lost 0, with 5 bases in between. Germline loops: CDR1 SGHVS, CDR2 FNYEAQ. This CDR3 region has 13 residues. CDR3 region: CASSQASGNTIYF. The CDR3 DNA sequence: TGTGCCAGCAGCCAAGCCTCTGGAAACACCATATATTTT. Full variable domain (outside the CDR3, taken from reference TRBV7-6 and TRBJ1-3): GAGVSQSPRYKVTKRGQDVALRCDPISGHVSLYWYRQALGQGPEFLTYFNYEAQQDKSGLPNDRFSAERPEGSISTLTIQRTEQRDSAMYRCASSQASGNTIYFGEGSWLTVV.

This clonotype was picked up a small number of times. One junction end does not reproduce the germline sequence, and a read error may be involved. The chain combines TRBV7-7 with TRBJ2-3, with TRBD2 identical over 11 bases. Germline lookup yields CDR1 SSHAT and CDR2 FNYEAQ (reference sequence). The CDR3 sequence is 15 residues long. The CDR3 DNA follows: TGTGCTAGCAGCTTAGGTAGCGGGAGGGGTGATACGCAGTATTTT. Encoded protein: CASSLGSGRGDTQYF.

The chain joins TRBV6-1 to TRBJ2-7; 7 bases map to TRBD1. V trimming: 2 bases; J trimming: 10 bases; junction bases outside the gene matches: 2. Germline lookup yields CDR1 MNHNS and CDR2 SASEGT. This CDR3 has 11 amino acids. The CDR3: CASSERGLQYF. The CDR3 DNA reads TGTGCCAGCAGTGAAAGGGGGCTCCAGTACTTC.

This clonotype was counted between two and nine times. The CDR3 DNA sequence: TGTGCCAGCAGAGGACAACCCTATGGCTACACCTTC. This codes for CASRGQPYGYTF. The chain has TRBV6-1 and TRBJ1-2; possibly TRBD1 for D (5 bases). V was pared by 6 bases and J by 4 bases, with 9 bases between. Germline assignment: CDR1 MNHNS and CDR2 SASEGT. The CDR3 extends over 12 amino acids.

The CDR3 region is CASNSGTGSNGELFF. The DNA for the CDR3 is TGCGCCAGCAACTCCGGGACAGGGAGTAACGGGGAGCTGTTTTTT. V gene TRBV5-1 combines with J gene TRBJ2-2; 9 nucleotides match TRBD1. V trimming: 6 bases; J trimming: 7 bases; junction bases outside the gene matches: 10. This CDR3 has 15 amino acids. Germline V gene lookup returns CDR1 SGHRS and CDR2 YFSETQ. The full variable domain, rest sourced from reference TRBV5-1 and TRBJ2-2, is KAGVTQTPRYLIKTRGQQVTLSCSPISGHRSVSWYQQTPGQGLQFLFEYFSETQRNKGNFPGRFSGRQFSNSRSEMNVSTLELGDSALYLCASNSGTGSNGELFFGEGSRLTVL.

The chain has TRBV12-3 or TRBV12-4 and TRBJ2-5, with D possibly being TRBD1 (5 bases). Trimming left V 2 bases short and J 5 bases short, with 18 bases between. CDR3 length: 16 residues. As DNA, the CDR3 is TGTGCCAGCAGTTTAAGGTCGGGCAGGGTCGTCGAGACCCAGTACTTC. Its translation is CASSLRSGRVVETQYF.

The CDR3 region has the DNA TGTGCCAGCAGCTTAATGGCCCTCTTGTTTGGAGAGAACACCGGGGAGCTGTTTTTT. Protein: CASSLMALLFGENTGELFF. J is TRBJ2-2 and V is TRBV7-2; D is ambiguous. Germline-derived CDR1 and CDR2 are SGHTA and FQGNSA. Trimming cost V 2 bases and J 1 base, with 20 bases left between them. The CDR3 length is 19 residues.

This chain connects TRBV6-4 to TRBJ1-6; D ambiguous. Germline loops: CDR1 MRHNA, CDR2 SNTAGT. Deletions cut 1 base from V and 9 bases from J, with 7 bases between. The CDR3 is 13 residues long. Here the CDR3 reads CASSDLGSSPLHF. CDR3 DNA sequence: TGTGCCAGCAGTGACTTGGGGAGTTCACCCCTCCACTTT.